The subject of this entry is one TCR beta chain. This sample stems from a study of blood T cell repertoires in COVID-19. V was cut by 8 bases and J by 0 bases, with 19 bases left in between. This CDR3 contains 17 residues. CDR1 SNHLY and CDR2 FYNNEI come from the germline V gene. Source study methods: The authors estimated nucleated cell counts from reference gene primer amplification. Sequencing used immunoSEQ multiplex PCR; TCRdb keeps in-frame clones, though not all of them. V, J and clone size are taken as reported in that table, and D and trimming were inferred from the DNA itself. The table includes about 220,000 clones, about 79% detected once. Across 24 US areas, participants ranged in age from about 18 to 100 years. Cohort placement rested on clinical history that participants reported themselves. Each recovered donor of Cohort 3 presented with two negative PCRs, clearance, or symptom resolution.

The genes are TRBV2 and TRBJ1-4, with unresolved D. The source is an older woman who had recovered from COVID-19. The sequenced material came from PBMCs or T cells enriched from blood (not recorded which). CDR3 bases: TGTGCCAGCTTTACTCGGCGGGGAATTGCAACTAATGAAAAACTGTTTTTT. Its protein is CASFTRRGIATNEKLFF.